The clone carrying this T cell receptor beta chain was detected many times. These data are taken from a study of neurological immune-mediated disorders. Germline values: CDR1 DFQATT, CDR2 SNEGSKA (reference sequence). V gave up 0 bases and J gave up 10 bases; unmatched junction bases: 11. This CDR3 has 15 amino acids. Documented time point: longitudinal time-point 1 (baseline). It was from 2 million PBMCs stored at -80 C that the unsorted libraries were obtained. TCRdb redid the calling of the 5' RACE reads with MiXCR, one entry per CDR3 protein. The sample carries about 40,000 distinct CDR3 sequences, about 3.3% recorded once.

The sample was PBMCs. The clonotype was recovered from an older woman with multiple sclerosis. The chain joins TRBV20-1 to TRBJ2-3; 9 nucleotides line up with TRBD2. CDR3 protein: CSARDRIAGAAAQYF. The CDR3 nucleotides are TGCAGTGCTAGAGATCGTATAGCGGGGGCCGCGGCGCAGTATTTT.